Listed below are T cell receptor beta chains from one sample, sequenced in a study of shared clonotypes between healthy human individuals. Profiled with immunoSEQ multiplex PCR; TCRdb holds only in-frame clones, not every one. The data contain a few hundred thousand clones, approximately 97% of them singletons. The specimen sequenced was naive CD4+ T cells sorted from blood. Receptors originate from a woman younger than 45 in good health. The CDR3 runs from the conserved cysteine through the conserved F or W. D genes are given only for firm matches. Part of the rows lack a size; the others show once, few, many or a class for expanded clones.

cdr3_nt: TGTGCCACCCAGGACAGGGCCTACGAGCAGTACTTC
cdr3_aa: CATQDRAYEQYF
j_call: TRBJ2-7
clone_size: NA
d_call: TRBD1
v_call: TRBV19

cdr3_nt: TGTGCCAGCAGCCAGCGGACAGGGGCGATCTATGGCTACACCTTC
cdr3_aa: CASSQRTGAIYGYTF
j_call: TRBJ1-2
clone_size: NA
d_call: TRBD1
v_call: TRBV13

cdr3_nt: TGTGCCAGCAGTTCTCGACAGGGCGGAAGCAATCAGCCCCAGCATTTT
cdr3_aa: CASSSRQGGSNQPQHF
j_call: TRBJ1-5
clone_size: NA
d_call: TRBD1
v_call: TRBV28

cdr3_nt: TGCGCCAGCAGCTTGGTTTGGGTCGCCTCAGATACGCAGTATTTT
cdr3_aa: CASSLVWVASDTQYF
j_call: TRBJ2-3
clone_size: NA
d_call: NA
v_call: TRBV5-1

cdr3_nt: TGTGCCAGCAGGGCCGGGAGACTCGATACGCAGTATTTT
cdr3_aa: CASRAGRLDTQYF
j_call: TRBJ2-3
clone_size: once
d_call: NA
v_call: TRBV6-1

cdr3_nt: TGTGCCAGCAGCAGGGCGACTACAAAAGAGACCCAGTACTTC
cdr3_aa: CASSRATTKETQYF
j_call: TRBJ2-5
clone_size: NA
d_call: NA
v_call: TRBV28

cdr3_nt: TGCAGCGTTGTGGGTTGGAATGAGCAGTTCTTC
cdr3_aa: CSVVGWNEQFF
j_call: TRBJ2-1
clone_size: NA
d_call: NA
v_call: TRBV29-1

cdr3_nt: TGTGCCAGCAGCTTGGGCCGGGAAAACACCGGGGAGCTGTTTTTT
cdr3_aa: CASSLGRENTGELFF
j_call: TRBJ2-2
clone_size: once
d_call: NA
v_call: TRBV11-3

cdr3_nt: TGCGCCAGCAGCCCAACTAGCGGGACGTCCTACGAGCAGTACTTC
cdr3_aa: CASSPTSGTSYEQYF
j_call: TRBJ2-7
clone_size: NA
d_call: TRBD2
v_call: TRBV5-1

cdr3_nt: TGTGCCAGCAGCCTAGCGGAACTGTTTTTT
cdr3_aa: CASSLAELFF
j_call: TRBJ1-4
clone_size: NA
d_call: NA
v_call: TRBV28

cdr3_nt: TGTGCCAGCAGTGGGGGGCAAGGCTCGGGCACCGGGGAGCTGTTTTTT
cdr3_aa: CASSGGQGSGTGELFF
j_call: TRBJ2-2
clone_size: NA
d_call: NA
v_call: TRBV28

cdr3_nt: TGTGCCATAGGGAGCAGTTTAAGCAATGAGCAGTTCTTC
cdr3_aa: CAIGSSLSNEQFF
j_call: TRBJ2-1
clone_size: NA
d_call: NA
v_call: TRBV28

cdr3_nt: TGTGCCAGCAGCGTAGCATCGATCGCCTACAATGAGCAGTTCTTC
cdr3_aa: CASSVASIAYNEQFF
j_call: TRBJ2-1
clone_size: NA
d_call: NA
v_call: TRBV9

cdr3_nt: TGTGCCAGCAGCAGTGGGAACAAAGGGCAGGCTGAACCCGGCTACACCTTC
cdr3_aa: CASSSGNKGQAEPGYTF
j_call: TRBJ1-2
clone_size: NA
d_call: NA
v_call: TRBV11-1

cdr3_nt: TGTGCCAGCTCACTCGGGACAGACTACGAGCAGTACTTC
cdr3_aa: CASSLGTDYEQYF
j_call: TRBJ2-7
clone_size: few
d_call: TRBD1
v_call: TRBV18

cdr3_nt: TGCGCCAGCAGCGCCGCCGGATCCTACGAGCAGTACTTC
cdr3_aa: CASSAAGSYEQYF
j_call: TRBJ2-7
clone_size: NA
d_call: NA
v_call: TRBV5-1

cdr3_nt: TGTGCCAGCAGCCGGGGACTAGCGACTAGCACAGATACGCAGTATTTT
cdr3_aa: CASSRGLATSTDTQYF
j_call: TRBJ2-3
clone_size: once
d_call: TRBD2
v_call: TRBV7-2

cdr3_nt: TGTGCCAGCAGTACAGGGTTAATCCAGTCCGAAGCTTTCTTT
cdr3_aa: CASSTGLIQSEAFF
j_call: TRBJ1-1
clone_size: NA
d_call: NA
v_call: TRBV28

cdr3_nt: TGCGCCAGCAGCTTGGAGGGGGCCGGGGAAAAACTGTTTTTT
cdr3_aa: CASSLEGAGEKLFF
j_call: TRBJ1-4
clone_size: NA
d_call: TRBD1
v_call: TRBV5-1

cdr3_nt: TGTGCCAGCAGTTACGGTAGGATCTATGGCTACACCTTC
cdr3_aa: CASSYGRIYGYTF
j_call: TRBJ1-2
clone_size: few
d_call: NA
v_call: TRBV6-5

cdr3_nt: TGTGCCAGCAGCCCCCGACAGGCCCCATATGGCTACACCTTC
cdr3_aa: CASSPRQAPYGYTF
j_call: TRBJ1-2
clone_size: NA
d_call: NA
v_call: TRBV27

cdr3_nt: TGTGCCAGCAGTTACGACGAGACCCAGTACTTC
cdr3_aa: CASSYDETQYF
j_call: TRBJ2-5
clone_size: NA
d_call: NA
v_call: TRBV6-5

cdr3_nt: TGCGCCAGCAGCCAGACGGTAGGGTGGGACAGGAGCTCTGGAAACACCATATATTTT
cdr3_aa: CASSQTVGWDRSSGNTIYF
j_call: TRBJ1-3
clone_size: NA
d_call: TRBD1
v_call: TRBV4-1

cdr3_nt: TGTGCCAGCAGCCATAACACAGGGGAGATGTACAATGAGCAGTTCTTC
cdr3_aa: CASSHNTGEMYNEQFF
j_call: TRBJ2-1
clone_size: once
d_call: TRBD1
v_call: TRBV7-6

cdr3_nt: TGTGCCAGCAGCCGAAGGGCGGGAGTAGATACGCAGTATTTT
cdr3_aa: CASSRRAGVDTQYF
j_call: TRBJ2-3
clone_size: NA
d_call: TRBD2
v_call: TRBV6-1

cdr3_nt: TGTGCCAGCAGCTCCGGGGCAGGCCGCCACGAGCAGTACTTC
cdr3_aa: CASSSGAGRHEQYF
j_call: TRBJ2-7
clone_size: NA
d_call: NA
v_call: TRBV28

cdr3_nt: TGTGCCAGCAGCTTAAATGATCGGACCGGAAGGGCTGAAGCTTTCTTT
cdr3_aa: CASSLNDRTGRAEAFF
j_call: TRBJ1-1
clone_size: NA
d_call: NA
v_call: TRBV7-8

cdr3_nt: TGCGCCAGCAGCCAGATCGGAGCTAACTATGGCTACACCTTC
cdr3_aa: CASSQIGANYGYTF
j_call: TRBJ1-2
clone_size: once
d_call: NA
v_call: TRBV4-1

cdr3_nt: TGCGCCAGCAGCGAGAACAGACAAGAGACCCAGTACTTC
cdr3_aa: CASSENRQETQYF
j_call: TRBJ2-5
clone_size: NA
d_call: NA
v_call: TRBV5-1

cdr3_nt: TGTGCCAGCAGTTCTGGGGGACAGGGGGAAGAGACCCAGTACTTC
cdr3_aa: CASSSGGQGEETQYF
j_call: TRBJ2-5
clone_size: NA
d_call: TRBD1
v_call: TRBV28

cdr3_nt: TGCGCCAGCAGCTTCCTACAGCCCCCCGAGCAGTACTTC
cdr3_aa: CASSFLQPPEQYF
j_call: TRBJ2-7
clone_size: NA
d_call: NA
v_call: TRBV5-1

cdr3_nt: TGCGCCAGCAGCTTGGGGACCGAATTTTATGGCTACACCTTC
cdr3_aa: CASSLGTEFYGYTF
j_call: TRBJ1-2
clone_size: NA
d_call: NA
v_call: TRBV5-1

cdr3_nt: TGTGCCAGCAGCAAAGGAAGGGGCCTGACTGAAGCTTTCTTT
cdr3_aa: CASSKGRGLTEAFF
j_call: TRBJ1-1
clone_size: NA
d_call: NA
v_call: TRBV9

cdr3_nt: TGTGCCAGCAGTTACGGGGGGTTCGAGACCCAGTACTTC
cdr3_aa: CASSYGGFETQYF
j_call: TRBJ2-5
clone_size: NA
d_call: NA
v_call: TRBV6-6

cdr3_nt: TGTGCCTGGAGCCACTCCCAGGGGGACACCGGGGAGCTGTTTTTT
cdr3_aa: CAWSHSQGDTGELFF
j_call: TRBJ2-2
clone_size: NA
d_call: TRBD1
v_call: TRBV30

cdr3_nt: TGCGCCAGCAGCTTGCCCGGGGTTGCCTACGAGCAGTACTTC
cdr3_aa: CASSLPGVAYEQYF
j_call: TRBJ2-7
clone_size: once
d_call: NA
v_call: TRBV5-1

cdr3_nt: TGTGCCAGCAGTGAAGCGGCGGGAGGGCCCTGGGAGCTGTTTTTT
cdr3_aa: CASSEAAGGPWELFF
j_call: TRBJ2-2
clone_size: NA
d_call: TRBD2
v_call: TRBV6-1

cdr3_nt: TGTGCCAGTAGTCCCGGGACTAGCGGGAGAGTAAATGAGCAGTTCTTC
cdr3_aa: CASSPGTSGRVNEQFF
j_call: TRBJ2-1
clone_size: NA
d_call: TRBD2
v_call: TRBV19

cdr3_nt: TGCGCCAGCAGCTTGGTTTCCGGGGGCGGTACAGATACGCAGTATTTT
cdr3_aa: CASSLVSGGGTDTQYF
j_call: TRBJ2-3
clone_size: NA
d_call: NA
v_call: TRBV5-1

cdr3_nt: TGTGCCACCAGCAGAGCCGGGAATACTAATGAAAAACTGTTTTTT
cdr3_aa: CATSRAGNTNEKLFF
j_call: TRBJ1-4
clone_size: NA
d_call: NA
v_call: TRBV15

cdr3_nt: TGTGCCAGCACTGATGCGGGTACTAGCGCAGAGACCCAGTACTTC
cdr3_aa: CASTDAGTSAETQYF
j_call: TRBJ2-5
clone_size: NA
d_call: TRBD2
v_call: TRBV28

cdr3_nt: TGCGCCAGCAGCTTGGGCGGGATGGCAAACAGAGCTCTAAACTATGGCTACACCTTC
cdr3_aa: CASSLGGMANRALNYGYTF
j_call: TRBJ1-2
clone_size: NA
d_call: NA
v_call: TRBV5-1

cdr3_nt: TGCAGCGTTGAAGAGGGACTAGGGATTTGGAATGAGCAGTTCTTC
cdr3_aa: CSVEEGLGIWNEQFF
j_call: TRBJ2-1
clone_size: NA
d_call: TRBD2
v_call: TRBV29-1

cdr3_nt: TGTGCCAGCAGTGACTCAGCGGGGCGCTCCTACGAGCAGTACTTC
cdr3_aa: CASSDSAGRSYEQYF
j_call: TRBJ2-7
clone_size: NA
d_call: TRBD2
v_call: TRBV6-4

cdr3_nt: TGTGCCAGCAGCTTATCGGGGCCTTACAATGAGCAGTTCTTC
cdr3_aa: CASSLSGPYNEQFF
j_call: TRBJ2-1
clone_size: NA
d_call: NA
v_call: TRBV5-4

cdr3_nt: TGTGCCAGCAGTTTATCGGGGCTAGGGACCCAGTACTTC
cdr3_aa: CASSLSGLGTQYF
j_call: TRBJ2-5
clone_size: NA
d_call: NA
v_call: TRBV27